This T cell receptor beta chain was sequenced during a study of T cells after yellow fever vaccination. Findings of the study overall: Most clones from primary vaccination were detected again post-booster (around 96% CD4, about 88% CD8). A weaker secondary response peaked on day 5, the primary on day 15.

One entry per CDR3 protein results from TCRdb running MiXCR on the 5' RACE reads. The sample holds hundreds of thousands of distinct CDR3 sequences, roughly an eighth seen once. This CDR3 has 14 amino acids. Trimming shortened V by 6 bases and J by 2 bases, and 11 bases separated the two germline ends. Germline V gene lookup returns CDR1 LNHDA and CDR2 SQIVND (reference sequence). This clonotype was observed a single time. The antigen is unknown. The sample here was PBMCs, taken on the day of the yellow fever booster vaccination. This clonotype was sampled from a man aged 25-45 years who received the YFV17D yellow fever vaccine. This rearrangement joins TRBV19 to TRBJ1-3; tentative D call: TRBD1 (5 bases). As DNA, the CDR3 is TGTGCCAGTAGGCACGGGACGGCTGGAAACACCATATATTTT. Amino acids: CASRHGTAGNTIYF.